This T cell receptor (beta chain) was captured in a study of T cell repertoires in cytomegalovirus infection. In the study overall: In the study, CMV epitopes included recently identified HLA-C-restricted and well-studied HLA-B-restricted ones. It can be stated that public TCR beta signatures indicated CMV infection as well as a matching HLA type. Study-wide findings and caveats: Identification of carriers of CMV plus the relevant HLA was performed using cumulative public TCR beta family frequency. In two of eight donors, the top clonotype was HLA-C-restricted CMV-specific.

There are 13 residues in the CDR3. V lost 3 bases and J lost 4, with 9 bases in between. Germline loops: CDR1 SGHVS, CDR2 FQNEAQ. In TCRdb, the reads were re-called with MiXCR into one record per CDR3 protein. The data show 100,000 or so distinct CDR3 sequences, with roughly 41% seen just once and roughly 70% held by the top ten. Of note for this clonotype: The antigen remains unidentified.

The TCR was taken from a human donor in good health (CMV status not recorded). Some clones in this sample may be carry-over from other donors' samples. The source was CD8+ T cells from cultured PBMCs, collected from culture after CMV antigen stimulation. The chain couples TRBV7-8 to TRBJ1-2; no reliable D call. CDR3 nucleotide sequence: TGTGCCAGCAGCTTGAACAGCGTCTATGGCTACACCTTC. Encoded protein: CASSLNSVYGYTF. Filled out from reference TRBV7-8 and TRBJ1-2, the complete variable domain reads GAGVSQSPRYKVAKRGQDVALRCDPISGHVSLFWYQQALGQGPEFLTYFQNEAQLDKSGLPSDRFFAERPEGSVSTLKIQRTQQEDSAVYLCASSLNSVYGYTFGSGTRLTVV.